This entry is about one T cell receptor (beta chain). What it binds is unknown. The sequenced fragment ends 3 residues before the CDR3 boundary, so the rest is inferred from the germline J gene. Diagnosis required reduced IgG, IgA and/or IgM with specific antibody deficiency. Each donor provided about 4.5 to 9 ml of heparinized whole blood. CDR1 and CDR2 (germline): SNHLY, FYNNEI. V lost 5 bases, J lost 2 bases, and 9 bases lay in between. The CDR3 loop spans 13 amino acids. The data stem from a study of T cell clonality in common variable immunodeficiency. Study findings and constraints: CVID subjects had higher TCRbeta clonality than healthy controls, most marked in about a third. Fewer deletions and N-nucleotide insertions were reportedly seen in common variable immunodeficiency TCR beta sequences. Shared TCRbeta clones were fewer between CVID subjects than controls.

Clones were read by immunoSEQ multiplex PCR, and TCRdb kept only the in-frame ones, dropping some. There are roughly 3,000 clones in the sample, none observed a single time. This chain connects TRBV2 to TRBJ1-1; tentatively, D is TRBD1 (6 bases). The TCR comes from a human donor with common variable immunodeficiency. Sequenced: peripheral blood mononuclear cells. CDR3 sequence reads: CASSLQGNTEAFF. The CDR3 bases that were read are TGTGCCAGCAGTCTACAGGGTAACACTGAA.